These 2 T cell receptor beta chains originate from one sample sequenced in a study of blood T cell repertoires in COVID-19. The protocol was immunoSEQ multiplex PCR, while the TCRdb copy is restricted to in-frame clones and leaves out a portion. The sample consists of around 500,000 clones, about 88% of them appearing once. The sample consisted of PBMCs or T cells enriched from blood (not recorded which). Receptor source: a woman aged 55-70 years who had recovered from COVID-19.

About this clone itself: This clone may be a read error of a much larger clone one base away. This specimen includes other DNA sequences encoding the same CDR3. The V call is TRBV2, the J call TRBJ1-1, with 8 positions matching TRBD1. CDR3 length: 13 amino acids. Looked up from germline, CDR1 is SNHLY and CDR2 is FYNNEI. Trimming at V came to 6 bases and at J to 2 bases, leaving 2 bases not matched to a gene. The CDR3 here is CASSGQGNTEAFF. The CDR3 bases are TGTGCCAGCAGCGGACAGGGAAACACTGAAGCTTTCTTT.

The chain is built from TRBV5-1 and TRBJ2-1, with 9 bases lining up with TRBD1. The V segment lost 6 bases and the J segment 4 bases; nucleotides outside the gene matches: 11. This CDR3 has 16 amino acids. CDR1 and CDR2 from the germline V gene are SGHRS and YFSETQ. In DNA form, the CDR3 reads TGCGCCAGCACCAAAGAGGGACAGGGATTTTACAATGAGCAGTTCTTC. This sequence encodes CASTKEGQGFYNEQFF.